The 12 T cell receptor beta chains listed next were all sequenced from one sample in a study of T cells in Graves' hyperthyroidism and ophthalmopathy (dated 2019 in TCRdb). Preparation of the library involved multiplex PCR. The listed sequencing device is Illumina HiSeq 2000. The TCR beta CDR3 regions were amplified from RNA transcripts. A first-round RT-PCR of the TCR CDR3 used the HTBI primer set with the Qiagen OneStep RT-PCR kit. TCRdb redid the processing of the public reads, applying fastp at Q25 and MiXCR, and retained in-frame beta chains. Rows matching on CDR3 protein sequence are summarized as one entry with the most common DNA and genes. Within this sample are 300,000 to 400,000 distinct CDR3 sequences, with over 15% of them counted one time only. The ten largest clones capture about half of the sample. The source material was blood. These receptor sequences come from a woman in her forties or fifties with Graves' hyperthyroidism.

This clonotype was found many times. The chain links TRBV28 to TRBJ2-7, with 9 bases fitting TRBD2. Germline V gene data show CDR1 as MDHEN and CDR2 as SYDVKM. V gave up 6 bases and J gave up 5 bases; unmatched junction bases: 5. This CDR3 region has 13 residues. The CDR3: CASRTSGSDEQYF. Here the CDR3 DNA reads TGTGCCAGCAGGACTAGCGGTTCCGACGAGCAGTACTTC.

Turning to this clonotype: A read error may be the cause here, since a much bigger clone is one base away. The chain uses TRBV5-1 and TRBJ2-1; 9 bases match TRBD2. Germline CDR1 reads SGHRS; CDR2 reads YFSETQ. This CDR3 has 16 residues. The CDR3 protein is CASSVGAGGNDDEQFF. The DNA of the CDR3 is TGTGCCAGCAGCGTAGGCGCGGGGGGGAACGACGATGAGCAGTTCTTC.

This clonotype turned up a few times. V and J are TRBV6-5 and TRBJ2-7; 10 bases align to TRBD2. Germline loops: CDR1 MNHEY, CDR2 SVGAGI. The CDR3 totals 18 residues. After removal of 0 bases from V and 4 bases from J, the junction contained 12 bases not matched to a gene. The CDR3 bases are TGTGCCAGCAGTTACTCTCTAGCGGGAGAGTCGTTTGGGTACGAGCAGTACTTC. Residues: CASSYSLAGESFGYEQYF.

This clonotype was recorded at least ten times. The chain joins TRBV2 to TRBJ2-4; D perhaps matches TRBD1 (5 bases). Trimming left V 2 bases short and J 1 base short, with 12 bases between. This CDR3 is built from 16 residues. Germline V gives CDR1 SNHLY, CDR2 FYNNEI. CDR3 sequence: CASSEIGAIAKNIQYF. CDR3 DNA sequence: TGTGCCAGCAGTGAAATTGGGGCGATCGCCAAAAACATTCAGTACTTC.

The V and J genes are TRBV6-1 and TRBJ1-2, with D tentatively TRBD1 (6 bases). From germline, CDR1 is MNHNS and CDR2 SASEGT. Between the trimmed V and J ends, which lost 6 bases and 8 bases, there was a span of 25 bases. The CDR3 loop spans 16 amino acids. CDR3 nucleotide sequence: TGTGCCAGCAGCCTAGTCCTTCCAGGGACTACAGGGGGCTACACCTTC. It specifies CASSLVLPGTTGGYTF.

This clonotype has just a few counts. The rearrangement joins TRBV28 to TRBJ1-4, with D uncertain. This CDR3 region has 14 residues. The germline V gene has CDR1 MDHEN and CDR2 SYDVKM. Trimming pared 5 bases from V and 7 bases from J, leaving 14 bases between. The CDR3: CASSLPTMREKLFF. CDR3 bases: TGTGCCAGCAGTCTCCCCACCATGCGTGAAAAACTGTTTTTT.

This chain uses TRBV15 with TRBJ2-7; possibly TRBD2 for D (5 bases). V lost 1 base and J 6 bases, leaving 13 bases between the germline ends. There are 14 residues in the CDR3. Germline V CDR1 and CDR2: LNHNV, YYDKDF (reference sequence). CDR3 in amino acids: CATSRGRGPGEQYV. The CDR3 nucleotides are TGTGCCACCAGCAGAGGTCGAGGGCCCGGCGAGCAGTACGTC.

The CDR3 nucleotides are TGCGCCAGCAGCCAAGATAGAATGGGGGAAGCTTTCTTT. Its translation: CASSQDRMGEAFF. The chain employs TRBV4-1 and TRBJ1-1, with unresolved D. V was shortened by 0 bases and J by 8 bases, with 10 bases between the two germline ends. The CDR3 covers 13 residues. The germline V gene has CDR1 MGHRA and CDR2 YSYEKL.

This clonotype has a count of ten or more. The V gene is TRBV6-1, the J gene TRBJ1-2; the D is unclear. The CDR3 length is 13 residues. V was trimmed by 7 bases and J by 0 bases, leaving 9 bases between them. Germline V gene lookup returns CDR1 MNHNS and CDR2 SASEGT. The CDR3 bases are TGTGCCAGCACGGGCAGCCCTAACTATGGCTACACCTTC. Translation: CASTGSPNYGYTF.

The V call is TRBV20-1, the J call TRBJ2-1, with 14 bases aligning to TRBD2. This CDR3 is 15 amino acids long. Per germline, CDR1 DFQATT and CDR2 SNEGSKA (reference sequence). CDR3 in amino acids: CSVGKATSGRDEQFF. Here the CDR3 DNA reads TGCAGCGTTGGAAAAGCGACTAGCGGGAGGGATGAGCAGTTCTTC.

As regards this clonotype: Germline is not matched at one junction end, which may reflect a read error. The V gene is TRBV20-1, the J gene TRBJ1-2; no firm D call. CDR1 DFQATT and CDR2 SNEGSKA come from the germline V gene (reference sequence). The CDR3 covers 12 residues. The CDR3 protein is CSAGEELYGYTF. DNA for the CDR3: TGCAGTGCTGGAGAGGAACTTTATGGCTACACCTTC.

The chain couples TRBV12-3 or TRBV12-4 to TRBJ2-1, with TRBD1 matching over 9 bases. Trimming removed 6 bases from V and 7 bases from J; junction bases left unmatched: 10. The CDR3 is 15 amino acids. CDR3 sequence (DNA): TGTGCCAGCAGGCCGGGACAGGGACTCGCTAATGAGCAGTTCTTC. It encodes CASRPGQGLANEQFF.